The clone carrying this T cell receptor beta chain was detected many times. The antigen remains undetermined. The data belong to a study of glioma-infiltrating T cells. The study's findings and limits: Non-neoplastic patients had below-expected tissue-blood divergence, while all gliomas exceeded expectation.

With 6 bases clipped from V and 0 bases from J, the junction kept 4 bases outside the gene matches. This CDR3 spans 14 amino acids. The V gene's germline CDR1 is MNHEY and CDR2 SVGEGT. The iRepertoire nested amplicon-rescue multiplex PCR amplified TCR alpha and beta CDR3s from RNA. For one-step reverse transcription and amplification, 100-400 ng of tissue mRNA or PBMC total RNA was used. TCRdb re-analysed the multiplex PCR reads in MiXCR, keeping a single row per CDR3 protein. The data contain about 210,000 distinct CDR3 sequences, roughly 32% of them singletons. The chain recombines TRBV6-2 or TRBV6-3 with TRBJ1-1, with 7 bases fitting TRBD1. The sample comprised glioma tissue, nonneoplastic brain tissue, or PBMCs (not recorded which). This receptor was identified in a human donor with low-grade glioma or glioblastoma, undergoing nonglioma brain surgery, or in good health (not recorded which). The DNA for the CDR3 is TGTGCCAGCAGCCAGGGGGGGATGAACACTGAAGCTTTCTTT. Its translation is CASSQGGMNTEAFF.